Listed below are T cell receptor beta chains from one sample, sequenced in a study of T cells after yellow fever vaccination. TCRdb passed the 5' RACE reads through MiXCR, listing each CDR3 protein once. The profile shows about 230,000 distinct CDR3 sequences, more than 6.5% of them singletons. The sequencing used CD4+ T cells sorted from PBMCs, collected on the day of the yellow fever booster vaccination. The receptors derive from a man aged 25 to 40 who received the YFV17D yellow fever vaccine. Each CDR3 is given with its conserved first and last residue. Fields, in order: J gene, clone size, V gene, D gene, CDR3 DNA, CDR3 protein. A D gene is named only where the DNA matches it firmly. Not all rows give a size; the values are once, few, many and, for expanded clones, a class.

TRBJ2-7 . TRBV19 TRBD1 TGTGCCAGTAGTATGGGGACAGGCTTCTACGAGCAGTACTTC CASSMGTGFYEQYF
TRBJ2-5 few TRBV29-1 . TGCAGCGCGGAGGGACAAGAGACCCAGTACTTC CSAEGQETQYF
TRBJ2-2 many TRBV12-3/TRBV12-4 . TGTGCCTCCGGGAAACTGCCGAACACCGGGGAGCTGTTTTTT CASGKLPNTGELFF
TRBJ2-4 many TRBV5-1 . TGCGCCAGCAGCTTGGTGGGGATCAAAAACATTCAGTACTTC CASSLVGIKNIQYF
TRBJ2-5 . TRBV28 . TGTGCCACCTCCTCCGGCCTCCAAGAGACCCAGTACTTC CATSSGLQETQYF
TRBJ2-7 many TRBV2 . TGTGCCACAAGACCGGACAGCCACGAGCAGTACTTC CATRPDSHEQYF
TRBJ2-3 . TRBV29-1 TRBD2 TGCAGCGCAATTAGCGGGAGCTTTGGAGATACGCAGTATTTT CSAISGSFGDTQYF
TRBJ2-6 many TRBV5-1 . TGCGCCAGCAGCGACTCTGGGGCCAACGTCCTGACTTTC CASSDSGANVLTF
TRBJ1-3 few TRBV20-1 . TGCAGTGCCTATGAGCTGGGAAACACCATATATTTT CSAYELGNTIYF
TRBJ2-1 many TRBV4-3 TRBD2 TGCGCCAGCAGCCAAGTGATTAGCGGGAGGGGCAATGAGCAGTTCTTC CASSQVISGRGNEQFF
TRBJ2-1 . TRBV24-1 TRBD2 TGTGCCACCAGTGATTTCGAGACTAGCGGGAGTAGGAGGGAGCAGTTCTTC CATSDFETSGSRREQFF
TRBJ2-1 many TRBV29-1 . TGCAGCGTTGAACACCAACGCGACAATGAGCAGTTCTTC CSVEHQRDNEQFF
TRBJ2-3 many TRBV6-2/TRBV6-3 TRBD2 TGTGCCAGCAGGCCTTACCGGGGCGGGAGAACAGATACGCAGTATTTT CASRPYRGGRTDTQYF
TRBJ2-1 many TRBV9 TRBD2 TGTGCCAGCAGCGTAGGGACTAGCGGGAGGGCCTACAATGAGCAGTTCTTC CASSVGTSGRAYNEQFF
TRBJ2-7 few TRBV11-2 TRBD1 TGTGCCAGCAGACAGGGGCTTCCAGCCCAATACGAGCAGTACTTC CASRQGLPAQYEQYF
TRBJ2-2 . TRBV3-1 TRBD2 TGTGCCTCCAGCAAAACTTTCCTAGCGGGAGTTCCCGGGGAGCTGTTTTTT CASSKTFLAGVPGELFF
TRBJ2-7 . TRBV20-1 TRBD2 TGCAGTGCTTCCGGACCCAGCGGGAGCTACGAGCAGTACTTC CSASGPSGSYEQYF
TRBJ1-1 few TRBV7-6 . TGTGCCAGCAGCTTGGTTAGGCAGGCCACTGAAGCTTTCTTT CASSLVRQATEAFF
TRBJ2-2 . TRBV7-6 . TGTGCCAGCAGCTCCCTTGGAGGGGCTCAATACACCGGGGAGCTGTTTTTT CASSSLGGAQYTGELFF